This T cell receptor (beta chain) is drawn from a study of neurological immune-mediated disorders. Overall study findings and caveats: Across subjects, no CDR3 amino acid sequence appeared in expanded clones of more than one subject, a finding that suggested private repertoires in all groups.

This clonotype has a count of ten or more. Antigen specificity is unknown. Germline V gene data show CDR1 as MNHNY and CDR2 as SVGAGI (reference sequence). Trimming shortened V by 2 bases and J by 4 bases, and 9 bases separated the two germline ends. The CDR3 totals 14 residues. TCRdb processed the 5' RACE reads anew with MiXCR; each CDR3 protein has one entry. Here the sample spans 130,000 or so distinct CDR3 sequences, around 3% being singletons. Sequenced: PBMCs. This receptor was obtained from a woman in her twenties or thirties with multiple sclerosis. This rearrangement joins TRBV6-6 to TRBJ1-3, with D possibly TRBD1 on 5 matching bases. CDR3 loop: CASSYRDGGNTIYF. The CDR3 region has the DNA TGTGCCAGCAGTTACCGGGACGGGGGAAACACCATATATTTT.